The 16 T cell receptor beta chains below come from one sample, sequenced in a study of blood T cell repertoires in COVID-19. TCRdb's copy holds only in-frame clones and misses some; the assay was immunoSEQ multiplex PCR. Counted here are some 130,000 clones, under 85% occurring once; the ten biggest clones make up approximately 8.7%. Sample: peripheral blood. Receptor source: a man aged 40-49 years with active or convalescent COVID-19.

The rearrangement links TRBV3-1 (or the pseudogene TRBV3-2) to TRBJ2-1; 7 bases map to TRBD1. This CDR3 has 14 residues. Germline V gene lookup returns CDR1 LGHDT and CDR2 YNNKEL (reference sequence). The V segment lost 6 bases and the J segment 7 bases; nucleotides outside the gene matches: 9. CDR3 nucleotides: TGTGCCAGCAGTCAGTACCTACAGGGGAATGAGCAGTTCTTC. Translated, it gives CASSQYLQGNEQFF.

The J gene is TRBJ2-7, the V gene TRBV5-4, with 11 bases aligning to TRBD1. With V trimmed by 4 bases and J by 5 bases, 5 bases remained unmatched. The germline V gene encodes CDR1 SGHNT and CDR2 YYREEE (reference sequence). This CDR3 spans 14 amino acids. The CDR3 coding sequence is TGTGCCAGCAGCCCGGGACAGGGGGTGCACGAGCAGTACTTC. Protein: CASSPGQGVHEQYF.

Here the CDR3 DNA reads TGTGCTAGTGGCCTCTCCGGACAGGGGAGGACTGAAGCTTTCTTT. Protein: CASGLSGQGRTEAFF. V usage is TRBV12-5 and J usage is TRBJ1-1; the match to TRBD1 covers 9 bases. This CDR3 comprises 15 residues. Germline CDR1 and CDR2: LGHNT and FRNRAP. The V segment lost 6 bases and the J segment 5 bases; nucleotides outside the gene matches: 10.

This chain uses TRBV20-1 with TRBJ1-1; 8 bases are shared with TRBD1. The CDR3 runs 10 residues. The V gene's germline CDR1 is DFQATT and CDR2 SNEGSKA (reference sequence). Losses at the gene ends were 6 bases for V and 11 bases for J; bases not matched to a gene: 5. The CDR3 protein is CSARQGRAFF. In DNA form, the CDR3 reads TGCAGTGCCCGACAGGGGCGGGCTTTCTTT.

The gene calls are TRBV10-3 and TRBJ2-2; a weak D match, TRBD1 (7 bases). Germline V gene sequence: CDR1 ENHRY, CDR2 SYGVKD. Between the trimmed V and J ends, which lost 3 bases and 7 bases, there was a span of 24 bases. This CDR3 has 18 amino acids. The CDR3 region is CAISDPSRRRGPGGELFF. CDR3 nucleotide sequence: TGTGCCATCAGTGACCCCTCGAGACGGAGGGGGCCGGGCGGGGAGCTGTTTTTT.

V usage is TRBV7-3 and J usage is TRBJ2-3; weak D call: TRBD2 (5 bases). Trimming cost V 4 bases and J 3 bases, with 14 bases left between them. The germline gives CDR1 SGHTA, CDR2 FQGTGA. CDR3 length equals 15 residues. CDR3 in amino acids: CASSSTSLRTDTQYF. The DNA of the CDR3 is TGTGCCAGCAGCTCTACTAGTTTGAGAACAGATACGCAGTATTTT.

The chain links TRBV2 to TRBJ2-3, with 7 bases aligning to TRBD2. From germline, CDR1 is SNHLY and CDR2 FYNNEI. This CDR3 contains 15 residues. The trim removed 5 bases at V and 1 base at J, leaving 6 bases unmatched. The CDR3 loop reads CASSLMAGGTDTQYF. CDR3 DNA sequence: TGTGCCAGCAGTCTAATGGCGGGGGGCACAGATACGCAGTATTTT.

The chain uses TRBV5-1 and TRBJ2-1, with TRBD2 as a possible D gene (6 bases). CDR3 length: 15 amino acids. Per the germline V gene, CDR1 is SGHRS and CDR2 is YFSETQ. Trimming left V 2 bases short and J 1 base short, with 10 bases between. CDR3 nucleotides: TGCGCCAGCAGCTTTCCCGGGGGTTCCTACAATGAGCAGTTCTTC. It is translated as CASSFPGGSYNEQFF.

The chain couples TRBV3-1 (or the pseudogene TRBV3-2) to TRBJ2-5; 13 bases agree with TRBD2. The CDR3 consists of 17 residues. In germline, CDR1 is LGHDT, CDR2 YNNKEL (reference sequence). The J segment lost 5 bases and the V segment lost 4 bases, leaving 10 bases of the junction unmatched. CDR3 protein: CASSPLAGGASRETQYF. DNA for the CDR3: TGTGCCAGCAGCCCACTAGCGGGGGGGGCCTCCAGGGAGACCCAGTACTTC.

The chain couples TRBV28 to TRBJ2-5; TRBD2 might be the D (6 bases). CDR3 length: 15 residues. Between the trimmed V and J ends, which lost 4 bases and 3 bases, there was a span of 15 bases. The germline V gene has CDR1 MDHEN and CDR2 SYDVKM. The CDR3 loop reads CASSSPGTQKETQYF. CDR3 DNA sequence: TGTGCCAGCAGTTCACCCGGGACTCAAAAAGAGACCCAGTACTTC.

The chain joins TRBV19 to TRBJ1-5; TRBD1 is a possible D gene (6 bases). Germline assignment: CDR1 LNHDA and CDR2 SQIVND (reference sequence). Trimming pared 2 bases from V and 6 bases from J, leaving 11 bases between. This CDR3 region has 14 residues. In nucleotides, the CDR3 is TGTGCCAGTAGTATAAGGGCACAGGGTCAGCCCCAGCATTTT. It yields the protein CASSIRAQGQPQHF.

This clone counts as large. The chain recombines TRBV18 with TRBJ2-5, with TRBD2 identical over 11 bases. Looked up from germline, CDR1 is KGHSH and CDR2 is LQKENI. The CDR3 has 16 amino acids. Trimming cost V 2 bases and J 5 bases; bases outside gene matches: 7. The CDR3 reads CASSPKLAGVSETQYF. The CDR3, as DNA: TGTGCCAGCTCACCAAAACTAGCGGGGGTCAGTGAGACCCAGTACTTC.

The V and J genes are TRBV30 and TRBJ1-6; TRBD1 aligns across 9 bases. Per the germline V gene, CDR1 is GTSNPN and CDR2 is SVGIG (reference sequence). The CDR3 has 14 residues. V lost 4 bases to trimming and J lost 10 bases; unmatched junction nucleotides: 8. The CDR3 loop is CAWTRQGVWSPLHF. The CDR3 coding sequence is TGTGCCTGGACCAGACAGGGGGTTTGGTCACCCCTCCACTTT.

The CDR3, as DNA: TGTGCCAGCAGCTTATGGCGGGGGGGCCTGGATGAGCAGTTCTTC. It encodes CASSLWRGGLDEQFF. V usage is TRBV11-2 and J usage is TRBJ2-1, with TRBD2 identical over 9 bases. Trimming took 2 bases from V and 8 from J; bases not matched to a gene: 7. This CDR3 comprises 15 residues. The V gene's germline CDR1 is SGHAT and CDR2 FQNNGV.

V gene TRBV6-5 combines with J gene TRBJ1-6; a weak D match, TRBD1 (6 bases). The CDR3 is made up of 15 amino acids. Germline loops: CDR1 MNHEY, CDR2 SVGAGI. Trimming left V 6 bases short and J 6 bases short, with 15 bases between. The CDR3, as DNA: TGTGCCAGCAGCCCCCCCAGGGGATCTAATTCACCCCTCCACTTT. This encodes CASSPPRGSNSPLHF.

This chain links TRBV2 with TRBJ1-1; D possibly corresponds to TRBD1 (6 bases). Germline lookup yields CDR1 SNHLY and CDR2 FYNNEI. This CDR3 has 15 amino acids. Trimming pared 4 bases from V and 2 bases from J, leaving 14 bases between. This chain's CDR3 is CASSANRAVNTEAFF. CDR3 DNA sequence: TGTGCCAGCAGTGCAAACAGGGCGGTTAACACTGAAGCTTTCTTT.